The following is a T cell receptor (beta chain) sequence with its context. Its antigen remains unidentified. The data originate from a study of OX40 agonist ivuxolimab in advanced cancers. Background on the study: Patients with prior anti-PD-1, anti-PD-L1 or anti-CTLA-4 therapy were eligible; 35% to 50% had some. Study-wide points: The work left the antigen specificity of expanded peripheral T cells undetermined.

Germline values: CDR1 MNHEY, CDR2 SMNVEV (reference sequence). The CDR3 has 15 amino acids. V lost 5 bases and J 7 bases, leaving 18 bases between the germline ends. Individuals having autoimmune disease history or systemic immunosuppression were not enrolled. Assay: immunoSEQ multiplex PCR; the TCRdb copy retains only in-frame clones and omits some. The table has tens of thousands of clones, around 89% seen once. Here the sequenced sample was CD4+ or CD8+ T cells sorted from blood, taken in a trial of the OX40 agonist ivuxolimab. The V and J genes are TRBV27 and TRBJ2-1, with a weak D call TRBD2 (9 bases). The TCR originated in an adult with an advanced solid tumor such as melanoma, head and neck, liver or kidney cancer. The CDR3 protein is CASSPRGLAGNEQFF. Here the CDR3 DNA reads TGTGCCAGCAGTCCCAGGGGGCTAGCGGGAAATGAGCAGTTCTTC.